This is a list of T cell receptor beta chains from one sample in a study of OX40 agonist ivuxolimab in advanced cancers. The data were produced by immunoSEQ multiplex PCR, yet TCRdb's version contains in-frame clones alone and is incomplete. Of tens of thousands of clones listed, over 80% were seen once; the top ten hold under 3.5%. The specimen comprised CD4+ or CD8+ T cells sorted from blood, sampled in a trial of the OX40 agonist ivuxolimab. All receptors derive from an adult with an advanced solid tumor such as melanoma, head and neck, liver or kidney cancer. The CDR3 runs from the conserved cysteine through the conserved F or W. A D gene is named only where the DNA matches it firmly. Part of the rows lack a size; the others show once, few, many or a class for expanded clones.

D: TRBD2
V: TRBV15
J: TRBJ2-7
size: -
DNA: TGTGCCACCAGCAGAGTGCAGCTAGCGGGGGCTCCCTTCGAGCAGTACTTC
CDR3: CATSRVQLAGAPFEQYF

D: -
V: TRBV10-2
J: TRBJ2-5
size: -
DNA: TGCGCCAGCAGTGAGTCGTCTAGACTGGAGACCCAGTACTTC
CDR3: CASSESSRLETQYF

D: -
V: TRBV10-3
J: TRBJ1-4
size: -
DNA: TGTGCCATCAGTGAGTTGGGGATCGAGAATGAAAAACTGTTTTTT
CDR3: CAISELGIENEKLFF

D: TRBD2
V: TRBV5-1
J: TRBJ2-7
size: -
DNA: TGCGCCAGCAGCTCAGGACTAGCCTACGAGCAGTACTTC
CDR3: CASSSGLAYEQYF

D: -
V: TRBV6-1
J: TRBJ1-2
size: once
DNA: TGTGCCAGCAGTGAAGCGCGTCAGTTCTATGGCTACACCTTC
CDR3: CASSEARQFYGYTF

D: -
V: TRBV7-7
J: TRBJ1-2
size: -
DNA: TGTGCCAGCAGCTTAAAGGGAAGGAAGGGCTACACCTTC
CDR3: CASSLKGRKGYTF

D: -
V: TRBV4-1
J: TRBJ1-3
size: -
DNA: TGCGCCAGCAGCCAAGATCAGGGCGGTGGAAACACCATATATTTT
CDR3: CASSQDQGGGNTIYF

D: TRBD2
V: TRBV7-3
J: TRBJ2-3
size: once
DNA: TGTGCCAGCAGCTCCTATAGCGGGGGGACCACAGATACGCAGTATTTT
CDR3: CASSSYSGGTTDTQYF

D: -
V: TRBV11-2
J: TRBJ2-4
size: -
DNA: TGTGCCAGCAGCTTAGGGGCGTTAGCCAAAAACATTCAGTACTTC
CDR3: CASSLGALAKNIQYF

D: -
V: TRBV27
J: TRBJ2-7
size: few
DNA: TGTGCCAGCGGAAAGAGTGGAACCCTCTACGAGCAGTACTTC
CDR3: CASGKSGTLYEQYF

D: -
V: TRBV11-3
J: TRBJ2-7
size: -
DNA: TGTGCCAGCAGCTTAGGCCCAGCTGTATACGAGCAGTACTTC
CDR3: CASSLGPAVYEQYF

D: -
V: TRBV7-3
J: TRBJ2-3
size: -
DNA: TGTGCCAGCAGCTTAACACCCGGCACAGATACGCAGTATTTT
CDR3: CASSLTPGTDTQYF

D: -
V: TRBV27
J: TRBJ2-5
size: -
DNA: TGTGCCAGCAGTTCCCAGGGGATAAGGCAGGGGTGGGGAGAGACCCAGTACTTC
CDR3: CASSSQGIRQGWGETQYF

D: TRBD1
V: TRBV6-5
J: TRBJ1-2
size: -
DNA: TGTGCCAGCAGTGGGGGGACAGTTTATGGCTACACCTTC
CDR3: CASSGGTVYGYTF

D: -
V: TRBV29-1
J: TRBJ2-7
size: few
DNA: TGCAGCGTTGAAGGGGTCTACGAGCAGTACTTC
CDR3: CSVEGVYEQYF

D: -
V: TRBV30
J: TRBJ2-7
size: -
DNA: TGTGCCTGGAGTCAACAGGGCTACGAGCAGTACTTC
CDR3: CAWSQQGYEQYF

D: -
V: TRBV6-1
J: TRBJ2-3
size: -
DNA: TGTGCCAGCAGTTGGAGCACAGATACGCAGTATTTT
CDR3: CASSWSTDTQYF

D: -
V: TRBV7-8
J: TRBJ2-3
size: -
DNA: TGTGCCAGCAGCTTAAGGGAAGGTGTTCCCGGGAGTGTTCCCGCCCTCACAGATACGCAGTATTTT
CDR3: CASSLREGVPGSVPALTDTQYF

D: -
V: TRBV6-6
J: TRBJ1-2
size: -
DNA: TGTGCCAGCAGTCGGGACCGGAACTATGGCTACACCTTC
CDR3: CASSRDRNYGYTF

D: -
V: TRBV5-1
J: TRBJ2-3
size: -
DNA: TGCGCCAGCAGCTCCACAGGGCCCGGCACAGATACGCAGTATTTT
CDR3: CASSSTGPGTDTQYF

D: TRBD1
V: TRBV5-1
J: TRBJ2-2
size: -
DNA: TGCGCCAGCAGCTCAGGACAGGGATCGAACACCGGGGAGCTGTTTTTT
CDR3: CASSSGQGSNTGELFF

D: -
V: TRBV7-3
J: TRBJ2-5
size: once
DNA: TGTGCCAGCAGTAGCAGGGAATTGGAGACCCAGTACTTC
CDR3: CASSSRELETQYF

D: TRBD2
V: TRBV27
J: TRBJ2-7
size: -
DNA: TGTGCCAGCAGTTTCCGGACTAGCGGGAGGAGTTTTTACGAGCAGTACTTC
CDR3: CASSFRTSGRSFYEQYF

D: -
V: TRBV11-1
J: TRBJ1-1
size: -
DNA: TGTGCCAGCAGCCAAGGGCTGAACACTGAAGCTTTCTTT
CDR3: CASSQGLNTEAFF

D: TRBD1
V: TRBV19
J: TRBJ2-7
size: -
DNA: TGTGCCAGTACCAGGGACAGGGTAACCTACGAGCAGTACTTC
CDR3: CASTRDRVTYEQYF

D: TRBD1
V: TRBV28
J: TRBJ2-5
size: once
DNA: TGTGCCAGCAGGTCCTCCCCCGGACAGGGGGCAAGTGGGGAGACCCAGTACTTC
CDR3: CASRSSPGQGASGETQYF

D: -
V: TRBV5-1
J: TRBJ2-7
size: -
DNA: TGCGCCAGCAGCTTGGCCGAGGGCTCCTACGAGCAGTACTTC
CDR3: CASSLAEGSYEQYF

D: TRBD2
V: TRBV2
J: TRBJ2-5
size: -
DNA: TGTGCCAGCACCTCCGGGACTAGCGGGACTGAGACCCAGTACTTC
CDR3: CASTSGTSGTETQYF

D: -
V: TRBV5-1
J: TRBJ2-7
size: -
DNA: TGCGCCAGCAGACCACTCCCCCAGGGAGAGGGAGGCGAGCAGTACTTC
CDR3: CASRPLPQGEGGEQYF

D: TRBD2
V: TRBV11-2
J: TRBJ2-7
size: -
DNA: TGTGCCAGCACCCCGGGGGGGCAGGGCTACGAGCAGTACTTC
CDR3: CASTPGGQGYEQYF

D: -
V: TRBV30
J: TRBJ1-3
size: few
DNA: TGTGCCTGGAGTGTACGGGGAAACACCATATATTTT
CDR3: CAWSVRGNTIYF

D: TRBD2
V: TRBV9
J: TRBJ2-2
size: once
DNA: TGTGCCAGCAGCGCCGGACTAGCGGGGGGCACCGGGGAGCTGTTTTTT
CDR3: CASSAGLAGGTGELFF

D: -
V: TRBV10-3
J: TRBJ2-1
size: -
DNA: TGTGCCATCAGTGACGGGACCTACAATGAGCAGTTCTTC
CDR3: CAISDGTYNEQFF

D: TRBD2
V: TRBV4-2
J: TRBJ2-3
size: once
DNA: TGTGCCAGCAGCCAAGAGCCCCGCGGGGGTAAGACAGATACGCAGTATTTT
CDR3: CASSQEPRGGKTDTQYF

D: -
V: TRBV7-3
J: TRBJ1-4
size: -
DNA: TGTGCCAGCAGCTTACCTAACACCTCAACTAATGAAAAACTGTTTTTT
CDR3: CASSLPNTSTNEKLFF

D: TRBD2
V: TRBV11-3
J: TRBJ2-5
size: few
DNA: TGTGCCAGCAGCTTAGATCCGGGAGCGAGCGGGAGGGGGACCCAGTACTTC
CDR3: CASSLDPGASGRGTQYF